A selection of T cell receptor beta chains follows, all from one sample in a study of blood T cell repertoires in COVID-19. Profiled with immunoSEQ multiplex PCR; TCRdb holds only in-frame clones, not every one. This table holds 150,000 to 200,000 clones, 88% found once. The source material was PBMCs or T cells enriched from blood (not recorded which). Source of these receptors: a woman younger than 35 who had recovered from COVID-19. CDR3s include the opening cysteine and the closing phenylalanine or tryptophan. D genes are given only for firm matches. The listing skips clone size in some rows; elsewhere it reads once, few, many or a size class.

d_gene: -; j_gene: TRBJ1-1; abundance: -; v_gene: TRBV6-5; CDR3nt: TGTGCCAGCAGTTACTCTTCACCCCCAGGGAACACTGAAGCTTTCTTT; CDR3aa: CASSYSSPPGNTEAFF
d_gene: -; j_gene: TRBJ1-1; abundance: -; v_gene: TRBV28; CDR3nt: TGTGCCAGCAGCGACACACTGTCTGAAGCTTTCTTT; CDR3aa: CASSDTLSEAFF
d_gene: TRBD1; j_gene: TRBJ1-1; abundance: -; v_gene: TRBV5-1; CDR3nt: TGCGCCAGCAGCATAGGACAGGGGCGAGGAACTGAAGCTTTCTTT; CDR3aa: CASSIGQGRGTEAFF
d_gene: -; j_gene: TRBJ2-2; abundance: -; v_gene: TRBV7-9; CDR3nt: TGTGCCAGCAGCATAAACACCGGGGAGCTGTTTTTT; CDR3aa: CASSINTGELFF
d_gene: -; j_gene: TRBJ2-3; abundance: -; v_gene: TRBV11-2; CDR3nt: TGTGCCAGCAGTCCGATTCGGGGGACAGATACGCAGTATTTT; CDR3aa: CASSPIRGTDTQYF
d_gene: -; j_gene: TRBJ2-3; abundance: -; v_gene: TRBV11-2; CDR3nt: TGTGCCAGCAACCCGGGGAGCTTGGCGACAACGCAGTATTTT; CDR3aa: CASNPGSLATTQYF
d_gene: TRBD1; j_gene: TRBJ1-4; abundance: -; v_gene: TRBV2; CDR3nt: TGTGCCAGCGGACAGGGTTTAGCAGAAAAACTGTTTTTT; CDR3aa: CASGQGLAEKLFF
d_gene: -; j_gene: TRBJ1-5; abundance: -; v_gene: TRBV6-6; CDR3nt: TGTGCCAGCAGTTACTCGGAGAACAATCAGCCCCAGCATTTT; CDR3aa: CASSYSENNQPQHF
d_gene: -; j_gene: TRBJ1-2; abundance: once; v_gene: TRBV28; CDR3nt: TGTGCCAGCAGTTTAGAGGGGGAGCTCGGGGCTAACTATGGCTACACCTTC; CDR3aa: CASSLEGELGANYGYTF
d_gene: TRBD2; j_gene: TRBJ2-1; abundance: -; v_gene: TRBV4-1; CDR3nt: TGCGCCAGCAGCCCTCTCGGACTAGTATACAATGAGCAGTTCTTC; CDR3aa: CASSPLGLVYNEQFF
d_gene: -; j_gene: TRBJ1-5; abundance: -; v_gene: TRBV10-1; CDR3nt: TGCGCCAGCAGTGAATCAAGAGGTCAGCCCCAGCATTTT; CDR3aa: CASSESRGQPQHF
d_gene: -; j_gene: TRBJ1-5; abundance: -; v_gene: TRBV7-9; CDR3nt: TGTGCCAGCAGCTTAGGAGGGATCCTAAATCAGCCCCAGCATTTT; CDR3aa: CASSLGGILNQPQHF
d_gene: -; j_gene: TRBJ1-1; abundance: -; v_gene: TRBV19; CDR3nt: TGTGCCAGTAGTTCCACCGGGAAGACTGAAGCTTTCTTT; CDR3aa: CASSSTGKTEAFF
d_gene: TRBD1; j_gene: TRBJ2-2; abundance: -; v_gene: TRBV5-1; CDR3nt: TGCGCCAGCAGCTTAAATCTTCCGGGACAGGGCTCCGGGGAGCTGTTTTTT; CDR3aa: CASSLNLPGQGSGELFF
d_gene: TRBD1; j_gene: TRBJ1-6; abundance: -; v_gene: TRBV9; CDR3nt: TGTGCCAGCAGTGACGACAGGGAACTTCCTCCCCTCCACTTT; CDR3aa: CASSDDRELPPLHF
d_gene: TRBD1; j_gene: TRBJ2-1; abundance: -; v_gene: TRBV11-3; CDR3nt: TGTGCCAGCAGCTCCCTCCCGGGACAGGGAATTAATGAGCAGTTCTTC; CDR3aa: CASSSLPGQGINEQFF
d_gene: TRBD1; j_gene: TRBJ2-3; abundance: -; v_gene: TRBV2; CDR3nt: TGTGCCAGCCGCCGGGACAGGGCCCCCTTCCGAGGGACGCAGTATTTT; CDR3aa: CASRRDRAPFRGTQYF
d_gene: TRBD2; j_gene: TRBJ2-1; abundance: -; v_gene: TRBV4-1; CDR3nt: TGCGCCAGCAGCCCCCGAGGGGGACTAGAGGACAATGAGCAGTTCTTC; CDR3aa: CASSPRGGLEDNEQFF
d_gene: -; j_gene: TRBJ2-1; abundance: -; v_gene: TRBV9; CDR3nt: TGTGCCAGCAGCGTAGTGGGAGACTCCTACAATGAGCAGTTCTTC; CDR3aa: CASSVVGDSYNEQFF
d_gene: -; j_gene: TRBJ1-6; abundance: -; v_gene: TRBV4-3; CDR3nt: TGCGCCAGCAGCCATCTAGGGGATAATTCACCCCTCCACTTT; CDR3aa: CASSHLGDNSPLHF
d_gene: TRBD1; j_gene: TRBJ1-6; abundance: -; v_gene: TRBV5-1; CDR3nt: TGCGCCAGCACCCCGGGACAGGGAAATTCACCCCTCCACTTT; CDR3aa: CASTPGQGNSPLHF
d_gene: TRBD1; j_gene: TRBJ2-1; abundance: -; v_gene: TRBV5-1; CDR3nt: TGCGCCAGCAGCTTACAGGGGGGATCGCTCTACAATGAGCAGTTCTTC; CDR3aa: CASSLQGGSLYNEQFF
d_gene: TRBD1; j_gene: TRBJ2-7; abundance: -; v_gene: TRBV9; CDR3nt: TGTGCCAGCAGCCCAACGACAGGGACCCCCGCCTACGAGCAGTACTTC; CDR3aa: CASSPTTGTPAYEQYF
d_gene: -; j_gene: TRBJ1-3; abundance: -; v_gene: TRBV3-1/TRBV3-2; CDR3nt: TGTGCCAGCAGCCAAGGGCCAGACTCTGGAAACACCATATATTTT; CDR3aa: CASSQGPDSGNTIYF
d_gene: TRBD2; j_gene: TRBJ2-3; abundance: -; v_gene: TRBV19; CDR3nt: TGTGCCAGTAGTAAGCGCCCCCCGGGACTAGCGGGGGGGACAGATACGCAGTATTTT; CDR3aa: CASSKRPPGLAGGTDTQYF
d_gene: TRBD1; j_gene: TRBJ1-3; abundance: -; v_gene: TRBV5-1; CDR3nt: TGCGCCAGCAGCACCGGACAGGGTGGACCAGGCACCATATATTTT; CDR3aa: CASSTGQGGPGTIYF
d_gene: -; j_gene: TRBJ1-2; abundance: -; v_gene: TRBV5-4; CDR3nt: TGTGCCAGCAGCTTGGGGAGGCTCTATGGCTACACCTTC; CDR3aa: CASSLGRLYGYTF
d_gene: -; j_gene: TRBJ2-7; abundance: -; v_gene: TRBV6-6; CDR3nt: TGTGCCAGCAGCCCCTGGACATCCTCCTACGAGCAGTACTTC; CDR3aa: CASSPWTSSYEQYF
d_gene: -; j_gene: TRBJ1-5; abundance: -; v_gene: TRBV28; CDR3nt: TGTGCCAGCAGTTTAGGGCAACTGGGCAATCAGCCCCAGCATTTT; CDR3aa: CASSLGQLGNQPQHF
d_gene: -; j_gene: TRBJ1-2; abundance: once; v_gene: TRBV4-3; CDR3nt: TGCGCCAGCAGCCAAGATTCGGCAGGCCTCGATGGCTACACCTTC; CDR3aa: CASSQDSAGLDGYTF
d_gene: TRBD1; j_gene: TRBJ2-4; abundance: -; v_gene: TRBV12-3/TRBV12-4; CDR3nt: TGTGCCAGCAGTGAACAGGGGCAGATTCAGTACTTC; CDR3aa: CASSEQGQIQYF
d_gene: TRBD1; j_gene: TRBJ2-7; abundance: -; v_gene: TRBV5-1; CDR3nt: TGCGCCAGCAGCACTTGGGGACAGGGGGTGGACGAGCAGTACTTC; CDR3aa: CASSTWGQGVDEQYF